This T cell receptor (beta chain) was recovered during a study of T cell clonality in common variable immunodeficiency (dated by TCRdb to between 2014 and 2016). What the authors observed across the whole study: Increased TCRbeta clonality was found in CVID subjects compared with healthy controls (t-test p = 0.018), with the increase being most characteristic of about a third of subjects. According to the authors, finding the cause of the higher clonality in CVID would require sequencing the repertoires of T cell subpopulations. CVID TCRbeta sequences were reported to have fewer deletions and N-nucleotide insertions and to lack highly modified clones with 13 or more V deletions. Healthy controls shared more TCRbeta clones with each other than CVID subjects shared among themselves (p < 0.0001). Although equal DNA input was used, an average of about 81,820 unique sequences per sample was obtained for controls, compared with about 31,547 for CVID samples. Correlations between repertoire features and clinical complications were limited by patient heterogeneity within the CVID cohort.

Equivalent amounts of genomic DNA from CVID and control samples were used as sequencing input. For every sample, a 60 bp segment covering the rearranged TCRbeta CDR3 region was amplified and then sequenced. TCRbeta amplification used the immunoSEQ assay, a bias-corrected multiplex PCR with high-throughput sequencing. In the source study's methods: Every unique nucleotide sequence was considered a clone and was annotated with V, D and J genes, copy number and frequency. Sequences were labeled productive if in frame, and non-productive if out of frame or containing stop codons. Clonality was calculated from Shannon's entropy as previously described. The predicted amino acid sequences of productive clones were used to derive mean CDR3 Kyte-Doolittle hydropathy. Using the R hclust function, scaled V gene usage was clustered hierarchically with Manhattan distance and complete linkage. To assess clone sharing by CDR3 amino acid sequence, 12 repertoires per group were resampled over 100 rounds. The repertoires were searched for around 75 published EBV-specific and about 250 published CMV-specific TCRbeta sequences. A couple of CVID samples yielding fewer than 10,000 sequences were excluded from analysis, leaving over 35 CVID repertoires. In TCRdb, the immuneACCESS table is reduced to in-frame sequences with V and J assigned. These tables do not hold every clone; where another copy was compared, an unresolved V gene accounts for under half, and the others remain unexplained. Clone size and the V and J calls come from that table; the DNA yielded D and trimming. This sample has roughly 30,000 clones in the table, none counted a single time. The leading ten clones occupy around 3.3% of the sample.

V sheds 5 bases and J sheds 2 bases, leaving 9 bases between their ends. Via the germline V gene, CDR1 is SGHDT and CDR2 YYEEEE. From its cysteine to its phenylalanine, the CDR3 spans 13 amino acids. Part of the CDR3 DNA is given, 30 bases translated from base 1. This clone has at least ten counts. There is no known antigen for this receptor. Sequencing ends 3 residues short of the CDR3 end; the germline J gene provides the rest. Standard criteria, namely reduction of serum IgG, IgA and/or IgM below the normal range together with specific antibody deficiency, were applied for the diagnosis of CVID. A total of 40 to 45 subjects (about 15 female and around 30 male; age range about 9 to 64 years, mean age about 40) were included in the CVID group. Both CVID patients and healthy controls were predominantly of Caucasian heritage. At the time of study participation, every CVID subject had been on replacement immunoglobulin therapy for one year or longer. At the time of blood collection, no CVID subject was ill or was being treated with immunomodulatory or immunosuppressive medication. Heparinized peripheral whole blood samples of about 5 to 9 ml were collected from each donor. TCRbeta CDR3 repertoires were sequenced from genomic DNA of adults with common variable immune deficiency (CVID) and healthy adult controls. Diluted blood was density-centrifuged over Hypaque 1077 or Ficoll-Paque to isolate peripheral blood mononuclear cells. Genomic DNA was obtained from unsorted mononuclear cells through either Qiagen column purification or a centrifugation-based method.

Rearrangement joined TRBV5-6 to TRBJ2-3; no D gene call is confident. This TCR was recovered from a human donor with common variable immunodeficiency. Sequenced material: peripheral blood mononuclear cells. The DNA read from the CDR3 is TGTGCCAGCAGGGCAGGATCCACAGATACG. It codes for CASRAGSTDT. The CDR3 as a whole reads CASRAGSTDTQYF.